Listed here are 22 T cell receptor beta chains from one sample, sequenced in a study of shared clonotypes between healthy human individuals. Clones were read by immunoSEQ multiplex PCR, and TCRdb kept only the in-frame ones, dropping some. The sample consists of about 2.1 million clones, just under 95% of them appearing once. The naive CD8 fraction comprised CD45RO-negative cells positively selected for CCR7 and excluded terminally differentiated effector memory CD45RA+ cells. The sequencing sample was made of naive CD8+ T cells from PBMCs. These receptor sequences come from a young man in good health. Some clones in this sample may be carry-over from other donors' samples.

The V and J genes are TRBV11-2 and TRBJ2-3; D gene uncertain. V lost 5 bases, J lost 6 bases, and 18 bases lay in between. The CDR3 covers 15 residues. The V gene's germline CDR1 is SGHAT and CDR2 FQNNGV. The CDR3 sequence: CASSPKDPPRDTQYF. CDR3 bases: TGTGCCAGCAGCCCGAAGGATCCCCCTAGGGATACGCAGTATTTT.

The chain uses TRBV5-1 and TRBJ2-7; 8 positions match TRBD1. V shed 4 bases, J shed 3 bases, and the junction held 9 bases outside the gene matches. Looked up from germline, CDR1 is SGHRS and CDR2 is YFSETQ. The CDR3 covers 15 residues. The CDR3, as DNA: TGCGCCAGCAGCCCCCGGACAGGGACGAGCTACGAGCAGTACTTC. Encoded protein: CASSPRTGTSYEQYF.

The genes are TRBV29-1 and TRBJ2-7; 11 bases map to TRBD2. The CDR3 sequence is 13 residues long. Germline lookup yields CDR1 SQVTM and CDR2 ANQGSEA. The V segment lost 6 bases and the J segment 4 bases; nucleotides outside the gene matches: 5. The CDR3 here is CSVTTSGTYEQYF. The CDR3 DNA sequence: TGCAGCGTGACGACTAGCGGGACTTACGAGCAGTACTTC.

J is TRBJ2-4 and V is TRBV27; D is possibly TRBD1 or TRBD2 (5 bases each). V lost 8 bases and J lost 16, with 18 bases in between. The CDR3 is 11 amino acids. Germline CDR1 reads MNHEY; CDR2 reads SMNVEV (reference sequence). CDR3 bases: TGTGCCAGCGCCCACGGGACGGTGCAATACTTC. Its translation: CASAHGTVQYF.

The chain is built from TRBV11-2 and TRBJ2-3; 7 bases fit TRBD2. This CDR3 comprises 15 residues. With V trimmed by 2 bases and J by 4 bases, 6 bases remained unmatched. Germline CDR1 is SGHAT and CDR2 is FQNNGV. The CDR3 nucleotides read TGTGCCAGCAGCTTAAGCGGGGTGCTCGCAGATACGCAGTATTTT. Encoded protein: CASSLSGVLADTQYF.

This chain links TRBV6-1 with TRBJ2-7, with 7 bases identical to TRBD1. This CDR3 is built from 16 residues. CDR1 MNHNS and CDR2 SASEGT come from the germline V gene. V shed 2 bases, J shed 0 bases, and the junction held 7 bases outside the gene matches. CDR3 protein: CASSERIGDSSYEQYF. CDR3 coding DNA: TGTGCCAGCAGTGAACGAATCGGGGACAGCTCCTACGAGCAGTACTTC.

The rearrangement uses TRBV11-2 and TRBJ2-4; D possibly matches TRBD1 or TRBD2 (7 bases each). V dropped 0 bases and J dropped 7 bases, with 16 bases sitting between them. The CDR3 is made up of 16 amino acids. Germline V gives CDR1 SGHAT, CDR2 FQNNGV. The CDR3 is CASSLELWGGGNIQYF. Here the CDR3 DNA reads TGTGCCAGCAGCTTAGAACTATGGGGAGGGGGCAACATTCAGTACTTC.

The CDR3 nucleotides read TGTGCCAGTAGTATAGATTTTGGGGGGCCGGCAGATACGCAGTATTTT. Its protein product is CASSIDFGGPADTQYF. The chain joins TRBV19 to TRBJ2-3; D may be TRBD1 or TRBD2 (6 bases each). Germline CDR1 LNHDA, CDR2 SQIVND (reference sequence). The CDR3 sequence is 16 residues long. Trimming stripped 0 bases from V and 4 bases from J, with 14 bases between.

The chain links TRBV10-1 to TRBJ2-1; D possibly corresponds to TRBD1 (5 bases). In germline, CDR1 is WNHNN, CDR2 SYGVQD (reference sequence). This CDR3 has 15 amino acids. V lost 3 bases, J lost 3 bases, and 12 bases lay in between. The CDR3 reads CASSDDSPGYNEQFF. DNA of the CDR3: TGCGCCAGCAGTGATGACAGTCCCGGCTACAATGAGCAGTTCTTC.

The genes are TRBV18 and TRBJ2-5; D may match TRBD1 or TRBD2 (5 bases each). With 0 bases removed from V and 4 bases from J, the gap between germline ends came to 15 bases. This CDR3 contains 16 residues. The germline V gene has CDR1 KGHSH and CDR2 LQKENI. The CDR3 nucleotides are TGTGCCAGCTCACCACCATCGGGGTATGGGACAGAGACCCAGTACTTC. As protein: CASSPPSGYGTETQYF.

This clone was recorded once. This chain joins TRBV5-4 and TRBJ1-1; D call uncertain. Germline loops: CDR1 SGHNT, CDR2 YYREEE (reference sequence). There are 14 residues in the CDR3. Trimming cost V 4 bases and J 5 bases, with 15 bases left between them. The CDR3 coding sequence is TGTGCCAGCAGCGTGGGGAACCCTGGGACTGAAGCTTTCTTT. It translates to CASSVGNPGTEAFF.

The J gene is TRBJ1-4, the V gene TRBV4-3, with TRBD1 matching over 7 bases. This CDR3 is 16 amino acids long. Unmatched junction bases numbered 8, after V lost 3 bases and J lost 4 bases. Germline CDR1 and CDR2: LGHNA and YSLEER. The CDR3: CASSQNTGDFNEKLFF. In DNA, the CDR3 is TGCGCCAGCAGCCAGAACACAGGGGATTTTAATGAAAAACTGTTTTTT.

This chain links TRBV6-4 with TRBJ2-1; tentatively, D is TRBD2 (6 bases). CDR1 and CDR2 from the germline V gene are MRHNA and SNTAGT. This CDR3 region has 15 residues. Trimming pared 3 bases from V and 9 bases from J, leaving 18 bases between. The CDR3 reads CASSEAGSLSREQFF. The CDR3 bases are TGTGCCAGCAGTGAGGCCGGGAGCCTTTCCCGTGAGCAGTTCTTC.

This chain connects TRBV7-9 to TRBJ1-4; no clear D gene. The V gene lost 3 bases and the J gene lost 4 bases, with 9 bases spanning the gap. Germline loops: CDR1 SEHNR, CDR2 FQNEAQ (reference sequence). The CDR3 sequence is 14 residues long. Here the CDR3 DNA reads TGTGCCAGCAGCTTCCGGGAGGTTAATGAAAAACTGTTTTTT. This encodes CASSFREVNEKLFF. Supplemented by reference TRBV7-9 and TRBJ1-4, the full variable domain reads DTGVSQNPRHKITKRGQNVTFRCDPISEHNRLYWYRQTLGQGPEFLTYFQNEAQLEKSRLLSDRFSAERPKGSFSTLEIQRTEQGDSAMYLCASSFREVNEKLFFGSGTQLSVL.

The rearrangement links TRBV28 to TRBJ1-2, with D possibly TRBD1 on 6 matching bases. Germline values: CDR1 MDHEN, CDR2 SYDVKM. V gave up 11 bases and J gave up 8 bases, with 12 bases separating them. This CDR3 region has 10 residues. CDR3 nucleotide sequence: TGTGCCGCGCACAGGGAGGGCTACACCTTC. This codes for CAAHREGYTF.

This clone has just one count. This sequence joins TRBV10-2 and TRBJ2-2; D is uncertain. The CDR3 spans 13 residues. The ends were cut back, 8 bases at V and 3 bases at J, with 10 bases in the middle. CDR1 is WSHSY, CDR2 SAAADI, per germline. The CDR3 DNA is TGCGCCAGCCGAGCCCGGGACACCGGGGAGCTGTTTTTT. This encodes CASRARDTGELFF.

In nucleotides, the CDR3 is TGTGCCAGCAGCTCTAGACAGGGAAACTACAATGAGCAGTTCTTC. Protein: CASSSRQGNYNEQFF. V gene TRBV11-2 combines with J gene TRBJ2-1, with 7 bases aligning to TRBD1. The CDR3 extends over 15 amino acids. The V gene's germline CDR1 is SGHAT and CDR2 FQNNGV. Losses at the gene ends were 4 bases for V and 3 bases for J; bases not matched to a gene: 6.

The CDR3 spells CASSLGMGNTEAFF. The CDR3 DNA reads as TGTGCCAGCAGCTTGGGTATGGGGAACACTGAAGCTTTCTTT. The chain has TRBV7-3 and TRBJ1-1; D is unclear. The CDR3 covers 14 residues. The V and J ends lost 3 bases and 1 base respectively, with 9 bases between them. Germline loops: CDR1 SGHTA, CDR2 FQGTGA.

This chain uses TRBV2 with TRBJ2-7; D gene ambiguous. Germline assignment: CDR1 SNHLY and CDR2 FYNNEI. Trimming pared 1 base from V and 0 bases from J, leaving 7 bases between. The CDR3 length is 14 residues. CDR3 sequence reads: CASSEVRSSYEQYF. The CDR3 nucleotides are TGTGCCAGCAGTGAAGTAAGGAGCTCCTACGAGCAGTACTTC.

The chain links TRBV7-9 to TRBJ2-7, with 7 bases aligning to TRBD1. Germline CDR1 SEHNR, CDR2 FQNEAQ (reference sequence). The CDR3 has 14 amino acids. The ends lost 4 bases at V and 2 bases at J; junction bases unmatched: 5. The CDR3 DNA follows: TGTGCCAGCAGCTCCTGGGACAGCGCCTACGAGCAGTACTTC. This sequence encodes CASSSWDSAYEQYF.

The rearrangement uses TRBV5-6 and TRBJ1-2; D possibly corresponds to TRBD1 (5 bases). Germline lookup yields CDR1 SGHDT and CDR2 YYEEEE. This CDR3 spans 15 amino acids. V lost 3 bases, J lost 9 bases, and 21 bases lay in between. The CDR3 is CASSSTRAGRFSYTF. The CDR3 nucleotides read TGTGCCAGCAGCTCCACCCGGGCAGGGAGGTTCAGCTACACCTTC.

The chain joins TRBV27 to TRBJ2-7; 8 bases map to TRBD1. Germline V gives CDR1 MNHEY, CDR2 SMNVEV (reference sequence). This CDR3 has 14 residues. V lost 5 bases, J lost 4 bases, and 7 bases stayed unmatched. The CDR3 DNA reads as TGTGCCAGCAGTATAAGACAGGGGTGGTACGAGCAGTACTTC. Translation gives CASSIRQGWYEQYF.